The rows below give T cell receptor beta chains drawn from one sample of a study of regulatory T cells in long-lasting Graves disease. TCRdb ran MiXCR on the multiplex PCR reads and lists one entry per CDR3 protein. The table lists about 430,000 distinct CDR3 sequences, 21% of them singletons. The sample in question was peripheral blood mononuclear cells (PBMCs), obtained when the disease was refractory, from a patient treated with antithyroid drugs. Receptor source: a female donor with Graves disease. Each CDR3 is given with its conserved first and last residue. Each record gives: D gene, J gene, V gene, clone size, CDR3 DNA, CDR3 protein. D genes are given only for firm matches. Clone size appears in some rows only: once, few, many, or a class for an expanded clone.

NA | TRBJ1-1 | TRBV12-3/TRBV12-4 | many | TGTGCCAGCATCCTACAGGGAGGGACTGAAGCTTTCTTT | CASILQGGTEAFF
NA | TRBJ1-3 | TRBV6-1 | NA | TGTGCCAGCAGTGAAGAACTACTGCTCTCTGGAAACACCATATATTTT | CASSEELLLSGNTIYF
NA | TRBJ1-1 | TRBV3-1 | NA | TGTGCCAGCAGCCAAGTGACGTCCAGAGCAAACACTGAAGCTTTCTTT | CASSQVTSRANTEAFF
NA | TRBJ2-2 | TRBV5-1 | few | TGCGCCAGCAGCTTGTACGGAGGGGTCGCTAACACCGGGGAGCTGTTTTTT | CASSLYGGVANTGELFF
NA | TRBJ2-3 | TRBV5-6 | NA | TGTGCCAGCACCATACTTACAGATACGCAGTATTTT | CASTILTDTQYF
TRBD2 | TRBJ2-3 | TRBV5-1 | NA | TGCGCCAGCAGCCCGGGGGGGACTAGCACAGATACGCAGTATTTT | CASSPGGTSTDTQYF
NA | TRBJ2-2 | TRBV20-1 | many | TGCAGTGCCCTGGGACTTCTCACCGGGGAGCTGTTTTTT | CSALGLLTGELFF
TRBD1 | TRBJ1-4 | TRBV7-9 | NA | TGTGCCAGCAGCTTCCCGTCGACAGGGGGCTTGGAAGAAAAACTGTTTTTT | CASSFPSTGGLEEKLFF
NA | TRBJ2-3 | TRBV20-1 | NA | TGCAGTGCCAGGCGCCGACAGCGAGCAGATACGCAGTATTTT | CSARRRQRADTQYF
TRBD1 | TRBJ2-6 | TRBV9 | NA | TGTGCCAGCAGCGTAGGGCCCCAGGGGGCCAACGTCCCGACTTTC | CASSVGPQGANVPTF
NA | TRBJ1-2 | TRBV15 | NA | TGTGCCACCAGCAGAGATCAAGGCGATGGCTACACCTTC | CATSRDQGDGYTF
NA | TRBJ1-2 | TRBV28 | many | TGTGCCAGCAGTTTACTGGACATGGGCGGTGGCTACACCTTC | CASSLLDMGGGYTF
TRBD2 | TRBJ2-1 | TRBV18 | NA | TGTGCCAGCTCACTCGGGACTAGCGGGATTCCTGAGCAGTTCTTC | CASSLGTSGIPEQFF
NA | TRBJ2-7 | TRBV15 | many | TGTGCCACCAGCTCCCGCGGGGGCAGGGCGAACGAGCAGTACTTC | CATSSRGGRANEQYF
NA | TRBJ2-2 | TRBV6-5 | few | TGTGCCAGCAGTTACTCGGGACAAGTCGTCACCGGGGAGCTGTTTTTT | CASSYSGQVVTGELFF
TRBD1 | TRBJ1-1 | TRBV7-9 | few | TGTGCCAGCAGCTTACAGGGGGGACACGAAGCTTTCTTT | CASSLQGGHEAFF
NA | TRBJ1-2 | TRBV2 | many | TGTGCCAGCAGACGGACCCTTAACTATGGCTACACCTTC | CASRRTLNYGYTF
NA | TRBJ1-3 | TRBV5-6 | NA | TGTGCCAGCAGCTTGAGAGGGGGCTCTGGAAACACCATATATTTT | CASSLRGGSGNTIYF
TRBD2 | TRBJ2-1 | TRBV30 | once | TGTGCCTGGAGTGTAACTAGCGGGATCTACAATGAGCAGTTCTTC | CAWSVTSGIYNEQFF
NA | TRBJ2-1 | TRBV7-8 | NA | TGTGCCAGCAGCGCACAAAGTCTACAGGGTCGCAATGAGCAGTTCTTC | CASSAQSLQGRNEQFF
TRBD2 | TRBJ2-7 | TRBV20-1 | few | TGCAGTGCTACTGGGACTAGCGGGAGACACGAGCAGTACTTC | CSATGTSGRHEQYF
NA | TRBJ2-7 | TRBV28 | many | TGTGCCAGCAGTTGGGGTATGAGGGGGGGAAAGGGGACCTACGAGCAGTACTTC | CASSWGMRGGKGTYEQYF
NA | TRBJ2-7 | TRBV11-2 | few | TGTGCCAGCAGCTCCCCTATGGGCCTAAACGAGCAGTACTTC | CASSSPMGLNEQYF
NA | TRBJ2-3 | TRBV5-6 | NA | TGTGCCAGCAGCTTGGGTGAGCGGCCCACAGATACGCAGTATTTT | CASSLGERPTDTQYF
NA | TRBJ1-6 | TRBV2 | many | TGTGCCAGCAAGGGTTCAGTTTCCTATAATTCACCCCTCCACTTT | CASKGSVSYNSPLHF
TRBD1 | TRBJ2-5 | TRBV6-2/TRBV6-3 | NA | TGTGCCAGCAGTAAACAGGGGTTATTCGAGACCCAGTACTTC | CASSKQGLFETQYF
NA | TRBJ1-2 | TRBV7-2 | NA | TGTGCCAGCAGTGGGACACGACAGCCCTATGGCTACACCTTC | CASSGTRQPYGYTF
NA | TRBJ1-5 | TRBV20-1 | many | TGCAGTGCTAGTCTACAGGTCAGCAATCAGCCCCAGCATTTT | CSASLQVSNQPQHF
TRBD2 | TRBJ2-1 | TRBV7-2 | few | TGTGCCAGCAGCAAAAGACTAGCGGGCCAACTGACTTTCGGCAATGAGCAGTTCTTC | CASSKRLAGQLTFGNEQFF
NA | TRBJ1-1 | TRBV28 | many | TGTGCCAGCAGATTCATGGTCGGACGGAGAGCTTTCTTT | CASRFMVGRRAFF
NA | TRBJ2-7 | TRBV27 | NA | TGTGCCAGCGCATCCCAACCCATCTCCGTCCCTGCGATCTCCTACGAGCAGTACTTC | CASASQPISVPAISYEQYF
NA | TRBJ2-7 | TRBV28 | many | TGTGCCAGCAGAACCCGGGACCTCTCCTACGAGCAGTACTTC | CASRTRDLSYEQYF
NA | TRBJ1-2 | TRBV2 | NA | TGTGCCTGCAGTGCGAACCCTCAGGGCTCCTACTATGGCTACACCTTC | CACSANPQGSYYGYTF
NA | TRBJ1-1 | TRBV13 | many | TGTGCCAATAGGGAACGGCCGAACACTGAAGCTTTCTTT | CANRERPNTEAFF
TRBD2 | TRBJ2-7 | TRBV6-2/TRBV6-3 | many | TGTGCCAGCAGTTACCCGGGAGGGGAGAAACGCTCCTACGAGCAGTACTTC | CASSYPGGEKRSYEQYF
TRBD2 | TRBJ2-7 | TRBV4-1 | NA | TGCGCCAGCAGCCAAGGCGGACTAGCGGGGGAGCAGTACTTC | CASSQGGLAGEQYF
TRBD2 | TRBJ2-4 | TRBV25-1 | few | TGTGCCAGCAGTCGTGGGACTAGCGCCTCAAACATTCAGTACTTC | CASSRGTSASNIQYF
TRBD2 | TRBJ2-3 | TRBV5-4 | NA | TGTGCCAGCAGCTTCGGCGATCGGGAGGCCTATACGCAGTATTTT | CASSFGDREAYTQYF
NA | TRBJ1-3 | TRBV20-1 | NA | TGCAGTGCGCCCAATGCGGGGGCGACTGGAAACACCATATATTTT | CSAPNAGATGNTIYF
TRBD2 | TRBJ2-2 | TRBV5-1 | many | TGCGCCAGCAGCTTGGGGCTAGCGGGAATCACCGGGGAGCTGTTTTTT | CASSLGLAGITGELFF
NA | TRBJ1-2 | TRBV28 | NA | TGTGCCAGCAGTCACCCGGGCCAGAACTATGGCTACACCTTC | CASSHPGQNYGYTF
NA | TRBJ2-7 | TRBV4-1 | few | TGCGCCAGCAGCCAGTTAGGGGGTAGAACCGAGCAGTACTTC | CASSQLGGRTEQYF
NA | TRBJ2-2 | TRBV12-3/TRBV12-4 | many | TGTGCCAGCACCCCCCGGTGGGGCACCGGGGAGCTGTTTTTT | CASTPRWGTGELFF
NA | TRBJ2-2 | TRBV10-3 | once | TGTGCCATCAGTGACATGGGGGGGCACACCGGGGAGCTGTTTTTT | CAISDMGGHTGELFF
TRBD1 | TRBJ1-4 | TRBV2 | many | TGTGCCAGCGTACCGGACAGGACACCACCAACTAATGAAAAACTGTTTTTT | CASVPDRTPPTNEKLFF
NA | TRBJ2-2 | TRBV28 | many | TGTGCCAGCAGTCCCCATCGGGGCTTCACCGGGGAGCTGTTTTTT | CASSPHRGFTGELFF
NA | TRBJ1-2 | TRBV5-1 | many | TGCGCCAGCAGGAACAGGGACAACTATGGCTACACCTTC | CASRNRDNYGYTF
TRBD1 | TRBJ2-7 | TRBV7-2 | many | TGTGCCAGCAGCTTAGTTACAGGACAGGCTCACGAGCAGTACTTC | CASSLVTGQAHEQYF
NA | TRBJ1-2 | TRBV28 | many | TGTGCCATCCCGTCGACTCCCACGGGGGGCTACACCTTC | CAIPSTPTGGYTF
NA | TRBJ2-7 | TRBV7-9 | NA | TGTGCCAGCAGCTCAAGAGAGTGGGGACTTCCCGAGCAGTACTTC | CASSSREWGLPEQYF
TRBD1 | TRBJ2-5 | TRBV4-1 | NA | TGCGCCAGCAGCCAAGAGATGGGACAGGGGGATTTCTTC | CASSQEMGQGDFF
TRBD1 | TRBJ2-2 | TRBV4-1 | NA | TGCGCCAGCAGCCAAGGAAGGGGACAGTACACCGGGGAGCTGTTTTTT | CASSQGRGQYTGELFF